The table lists the clone carrying this TCR beta chain with a few counts. This record belongs to a study of blood T cell repertoires in COVID-19. Deletions cut 1 base from V and 5 bases from J, with 24 bases between. The V gene's germline CDR1 is LGHNA and CDR2 YNFKEQ. The CDR3 totals 18 residues. TCRdb keeps only in-frame clones here, not all; method: immunoSEQ multiplex PCR. This sample yields 310,000 or so clones, of which 88% are seen a single time; 11% belongs to the top ten. The TCR originated in a woman in her twenties or thirties with COVID-19, enrolled during active disease. Sequenced input: peripheral blood. The rearrangement links TRBV4-2 to TRBJ2-7, with D unresolved. The CDR3 sequence is CASSQGTGNSYKVDEQYF. The CDR3 DNA follows: TGTGCCAGCAGCCAAGGTACTGGAAATAGCTATAAAGTGGACGAGCAGTACTTC.